The source of this T cell receptor beta chain is a study of human T cells and chemical hapten exposure. The CDR3 is 14 residues long. Germline CDR1 is MNHEY and CDR2 is SMNVEV (reference sequence). V shed 5 bases and J shed 0 bases, with 9 bases lying between them. Study findings and constraints: Patch test score rose with PT1 expanded TCR count, significant at thresholds 8, 16 and 32, not 4. Sensitizing to DPC left TCRs with a frequency above 1 in 1000 unaltered.

About this clonotype: Its specificity is not known.

TCRdb used MiXCR to reprocess the RACE reads, holding one entry per CDR3 protein. Here the sample spans some 87,000 distinct CDR3 sequences, about a tenth being singletons. As to time point: patch test 1, 2 weeks after DPC sensitization. Treatment reported: therapeutic diphenylcyclopropenone sensitization with weekly scalp DPC. Unfractionated whole blood yielded total RNA. The V gene is TRBV27, the J gene TRBJ2-3; D uncertain. The origin of this receptor is a woman between 45 and 60 years old with alopecia areata. Some clones in this sample may be carry-over from other donors' samples. Sequencing used whole blood, obtained in connection with sensitization to the hapten diphenylcyclopropenone (DPC). The CDR3 coding sequence is TGTGCCAGCAGTGTAGGACGGAGCACAGATACGCAGTATTTT. Amino acid sequence: CASSVGRSTDTQYF.